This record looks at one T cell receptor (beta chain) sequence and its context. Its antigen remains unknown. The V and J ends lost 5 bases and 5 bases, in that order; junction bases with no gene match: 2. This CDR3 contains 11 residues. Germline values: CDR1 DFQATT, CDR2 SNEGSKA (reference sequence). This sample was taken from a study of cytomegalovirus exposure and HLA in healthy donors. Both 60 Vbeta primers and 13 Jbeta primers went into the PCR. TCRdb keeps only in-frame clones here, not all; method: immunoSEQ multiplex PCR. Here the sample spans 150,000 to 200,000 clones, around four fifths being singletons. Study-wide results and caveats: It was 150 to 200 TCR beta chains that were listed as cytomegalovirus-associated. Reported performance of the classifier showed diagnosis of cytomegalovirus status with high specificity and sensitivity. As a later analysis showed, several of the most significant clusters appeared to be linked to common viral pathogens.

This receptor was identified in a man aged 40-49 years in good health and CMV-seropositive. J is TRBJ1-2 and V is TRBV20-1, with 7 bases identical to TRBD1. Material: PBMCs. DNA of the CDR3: TGCAGTGCTCCGACAGGGTATGGCTACACCTTC. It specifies CSAPTGYGYTF.